The count of the clone carrying this T cell receptor beta chain is one. Its antigen is unidentified. This entry is derived from a study of shared clonotypes between healthy human individuals. Findings and caveats of the study: Only blood was sampled, and tissue TCR repertoires likely differ from blood ones.

Terminally differentiated effector memory CD45RA+ cells were left out of the naive CD8 fraction, which was CD45RO-negative and positively selected for CCR7. Germline CDR1 is SGHRS and CDR2 is YFSETQ. V lost 0 bases, J lost 5 bases, and 8 bases stayed unmatched. This CDR3 has 16 amino acids. Repertoires were generated with immunoSEQ multiplex PCR, while TCRdb's copy carries only in-frame clones and drops some. There are about 2.1 million clones in the sample; 93% occur only once, and 1.5% to 2% lies in the top ten. This sequence originates from a man between 18 and 35 years old in good health. Some clones in this sample may be carry-over from other donors' samples. The chain couples TRBV5-1 to TRBJ2-7, with TRBD2 matching over 10 bases. The sample consisted of naive CD8+ T cells from PBMCs. CDR3 nucleotide sequence: TGCGCCAGCAGCTTGGCGAGGCTAGCGGGAGTAAACGAGCAGTACTTC. This codes for CASSLARLAGVNEQYF.